This T cell receptor beta chain emerged from a study of OX40 agonist ivuxolimab in advanced cancers. With regard to the full study: Ivuxolimab was an agonistic, fully human IgG2 monoclonal antibody directed against OX40 (CD134), a costimulatory receptor. The paper describes the monotherapy dose-escalation part (N = 52 patients) of the phase I trial of ivuxolimab. Patients were allowed to have had prior anti-PD-1, anti-PD-L1 or anti-CTLA-4 therapy, and 30% to 40% of the dose-escalation patients had been treated with checkpoint inhibitors. Of the approximately 50 dose-escalation patients, hepatocellular carcinoma was present in roughly 19, melanoma in roughly 15, renal cell carcinoma in 9 and head and neck cancer in 9. The dose-escalation cohort was about 83% male with a mean age of around 64 years, ranging from about 20 to 80. The purpose of peripheral TCRbeta sequencing was to test whether ivuxolimab changed TCR sequence diversity and led to clonal T-cell expansion. Intravenous ivuxolimab was administered to patients every 2 weeks at six dose levels: 0.01, 0.1, 0.3, 1.5, 3 and 10 mg/kg. Partial responses occurred in three dose-escalation patients, of whom one had hepatocellular carcinoma and two had cutaneous melanoma.

In the case of this clone: This clone's antigen is unknown. No much larger clone is present one base from it, and per-base qualities are unavailable.

Genomic DNA was extracted from sorted cells for sequencing of the TCRbeta CDR3 region. The immunoSEQ Assay was used to sequence the TCRbeta CDR3 regions. Entries here come from immuneACCESS through TCRdb and include only in-frame sequences with V and J called. Some clones fail to appear in such tables; in the studies checked, an unresolved V gene covers under half of the shortfall, and the cause of the remainder is unknown. The table for this sample lists 60,000 or so clones; roughly 84% of them were counted only once. Jointly, the top ten make up under 0.65% of the sample. Cut back by 0 bases and 7 bases, the V and J ends lie 13 bases apart. The CDR3 holds 15 amino acids from the cysteine to the phenylalanine. Only CDR3 DNA remains: 45 bases, in frame from the first base. The trial excluded patients who had a history of autoimmune disease or who were on systemic immunosuppression. In every dose cohort, peripheral blood was drawn for TCR sequencing at baseline, cycle 4 day 1, and cycle 7 day 1. Samples came from an open-label, multicenter, first-in-human phase I dose-escalation trial of ivuxolimab. The trial enrolled adults with locally advanced or metastatic head and neck squamous cell, hepatocellular, melanoma or renal cell carcinoma. CD4+ and CD8+ T cells were sorted separately from peripheral blood before TCR sequencing.

On the study overall, not on this receptor specifically: In the 0.1-3.0 mg/kg groups, partial responders were among the patients with the lowest normalized peripheral clonal expansion, particularly in CD8+ T cells. Low levels of normalized T-cell clonal expansion were also shown by some nonresponding patients. The antigen specificity of the clonally expanded peripheral T cells was not determined. Clonal expansion of both CD4+ and CD8+ blood T cells was observed from baseline to week 6 at doses 0.1 to 3.0 mg/kg. On average, CD8+ T cells showed more expanded clones than CD4+ T cells after ivuxolimab.

The sample here was CD4+ or CD8+ T cells sorted from blood, taken in a trial of the OX40 agonist ivuxolimab. The chain uses TRBV23-1 and TRBJ1-5; no D gene can be assigned with confidence. TRBV23-1 is flagged as an ORF with uncertain function. This clonotype was sampled from an adult with an advanced solid tumor such as melanoma, head and neck, liver or kidney cancer. The nucleotide sequence is TGCGCCAGCAGTCAATCGAGAGGGAAAAGGCAGCCCCAGCATTTT. It encodes CASSQSRGKRQPQHF.